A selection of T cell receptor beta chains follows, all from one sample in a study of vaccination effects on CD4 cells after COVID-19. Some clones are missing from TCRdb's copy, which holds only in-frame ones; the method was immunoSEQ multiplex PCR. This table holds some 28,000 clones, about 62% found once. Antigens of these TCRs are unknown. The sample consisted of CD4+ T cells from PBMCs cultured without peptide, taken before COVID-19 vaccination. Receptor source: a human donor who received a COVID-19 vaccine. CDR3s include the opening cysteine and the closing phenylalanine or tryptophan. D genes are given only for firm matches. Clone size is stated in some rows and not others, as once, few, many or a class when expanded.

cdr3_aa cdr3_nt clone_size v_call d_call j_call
CASSSGLAGGLGTDTQYF TGCGCCAGCAGCTCAGGACTAGCGGGAGGGCTAGGCACAGATACGCAGTATTTT NA TRBV5-1 TRBD2 TRBJ2-3
CASSKKADRVWNQPQHF TGTGCCAGCAGCAAAAAGGCCGACAGGGTTTGGAATCAGCCCCAGCATTTT NA TRBV21-1 NA TRBJ1-5
CASSPRWMENYGYTF TGTGCCAGCTCACCAAGATGGATGGAAAACTATGGCTACACCTTC NA TRBV18 NA TRBJ1-2
CASRPTVGTYEQYF TGTGCCAGCAGACCGACAGTTGGTACCTACGAGCAGTACTTC NA TRBV6-5 NA TRBJ2-7
CASRPLFSYNEQFF TGTGCCAGCAGACCGCTGTTCTCCTACAATGAGCAGTTCTTC NA TRBV11-3 NA TRBJ2-1
CASSSGLLTGETQYF TGTGCCAGCAGCTCCGGACTCCTCACGGGAGAGACCCAGTACTTC few TRBV5-6 NA TRBJ2-5
CASSVADTETQYF TGTGCCAGCAGCGTAGCGGATACGGAGACCCAGTACTTC NA TRBV9 NA TRBJ2-5
CASSLVGETQYF TGTGCCAGCAGCTTGGTTGGGGAGACCCAGTACTTC NA TRBV5-5 NA TRBJ2-5
CASSRFGGNTEAFF TGTGCCAGCAGCCGATTTGGAGGGAACACTGAAGCTTTCTTT NA TRBV3-1/TRBV3-2 NA TRBJ1-1
CAISESLLKGQGAANYGYTF TGTGCCATCAGTGAGTCGTTATTGAAGGGACAGGGGGCAGCTAACTATGGCTACACCTTC NA TRBV10-3 TRBD1 TRBJ1-2
CASSPSYRDNNEKLFF TGTGCCAGCTCACCGTCGTACCGGGATAATAATGAAAAACTGTTTTTT NA TRBV18 NA TRBJ1-4
CASSPRPGQGSTGELFF TGTGCCAGCAGCCCAAGACCGGGACAGGGCAGCACCGGGGAGCTGTTTTTT NA TRBV7-9 TRBD1 TRBJ2-2
CSVDRQGGETQYF TGCAGCGTGGATAGACAGGGAGGTGAGACCCAGTACTTC NA TRBV29-1 NA TRBJ2-5
CASSRTSGRASYNEQFF TGTGCCAGCAGCCGCACTAGCGGGAGGGCCTCCTACAATGAGCAGTTCTTC NA TRBV7-2 TRBD2 TRBJ2-1
CASSTQGSGNTIYF TGTGCCAGCAGCACACAGGGCTCTGGAAACACCATATATTTT NA TRBV5-8 NA TRBJ1-3
CASSPSGQGYEQYF TGTGCCAGCAGCCCAAGTGGACAGGGCTACGAGCAGTACTTC NA TRBV7-8 TRBD1 TRBJ2-7
CASTRDRALGNEQFF TGTGCCAGCACTAGAGACAGGGCCCTGGGCAATGAGCAGTTCTTC once TRBV6-5 TRBD1 TRBJ2-1
CASSRSQREQYF TGTGCCAGCTCAAGGTCCCAGAGAGAGCAGTACTTC NA TRBV18 NA TRBJ2-7
CASSQVNEQYF TGTGCCAGCAGCCAAGTTAACGAGCAGTACTTC NA TRBV3-1/TRBV3-2 NA TRBJ2-7
CASSTGDTGELFF TGTGCCAGCAGCACAGGGGACACCGGGGAGCTGTTTTTT NA TRBV11-3 TRBD1 TRBJ2-2
CASSKDRFGNQPQHF TGTGCCAGCAGCAAGGACAGGTTTGGCAATCAGCCCCAGCATTTT NA TRBV7-8 TRBD1 TRBJ1-5
CASSLDGGDYNEQFF TGCGCCAGCAGTTTAGACGGGGGAGACTACAATGAGCAGTTCTTC NA TRBV5-1 NA TRBJ2-1
CASLKSGPLNEQFF TGCGCCAGCCTTAAAAGCGGGCCCCTCAATGAGCAGTTCTTC NA TRBV10-2 NA TRBJ2-1
CASSPEAGTGIDGYTF TGTGCCAGCAGCCCAGAGGCCGGGACAGGGATAGATGGCTACACCTTC few TRBV3-1/TRBV3-2 TRBD1 TRBJ1-2
CASKRLGRLGNEQFF TGTGCCAGCAAACGTCTCGGCAGGCTGGGTAATGAGCAGTTCTTC once TRBV6-5 NA TRBJ2-1
CASSQDPGGKQPQHF TGTGCCAGCAGCCAAGACCCAGGGGGGAAACAGCCCCAGCATTTT NA TRBV3-1/TRBV3-2 TRBD1 TRBJ1-5
CASSDGSTDTQYF TGTGCCAGCAGTGACGGGAGCACAGATACGCAGTATTTT NA TRBV6-4 NA TRBJ2-3